The TCR beta chain described here comes from a study of T cell responses to AZD1222 COVID-19 vaccine. As for this clone: The antigen remains unidentified.

Study-wide results and limits: The study found vaccine-associated CD4 TCRs spanning spike, dominant at 160-218 and 743-854. The repertoires were collected only after the peak T cell response. There were mostly white British donors and more females than males, and clonal diversity was possibly underestimated. Among AZD1222 vaccinees, only six or seven were seropositive at baseline.

The data were produced by immunoSEQ multiplex PCR, yet TCRdb's version contains in-frame clones alone and is incomplete. The data contain about 130,000 clones, 70% to 90% of them singletons. The source is an adult in good health. Sequenced material: peripheral blood, taken on day 0 of AZD1222 vaccination.

DNA of the CDR3: TGTGCCAGCAGCCGAAACCGGGACGGCTACGAGCAGTACTTC. Protein product: CASSRNRDGYEQYF. V is TRBV11-2 and J is TRBJ2-7, with D possibly being TRBD1 or TRBD2 (5 bases each). The germline V and J ends were trimmed by 5 bases and 3 bases, with 14 bases remaining between them. Germline V gene data show CDR1 as SGHAT and CDR2 as FQNNGV. The CDR3 has 14 residues.